This TCR beta chain was captured by sequencing in a study of cytomegalovirus exposure and HLA in healthy donors. In this sample, this clone turned up a few times. With 60 Vbeta and 13 Jbeta primers, the PCR was carried out. Generated by immunoSEQ multiplex PCR, the TCRdb table keeps only in-frame clones and is missing some. This table holds 150,000 to 200,000 clones, around 77% found once. The sequenced sample was PBMCs. The source is a woman under 40 in good health and CMV-seronegative.

The CDR3, as DNA: TGCAGCGCCCAGGGAAACATGAACACTGAAGCTTTCTTT. Translated, it gives CSAQGNMNTEAFF. The chain combines TRBV29-1 with TRBJ1-1; weak D call: TRBD1 (5 bases). The CDR3 runs to 13 residues. Deletions cut 7 bases from V and 0 bases from J, with 12 bases between. Per germline, CDR1 SQVTM and CDR2 ANQGSEA.